The clone carrying this T cell receptor beta chain has at least ten counts. The antigen remains unidentified. The junction differs from germline at one of its ends, possibly a read error. Per the germline V gene, CDR1 is DFQATT and CDR2 is SNEGSKA (reference sequence). CDR3 length: 13 residues. This sample was included in a study of Graves' ophthalmopathy and Graves' hyperthyroidism. Study-level findings and limits: The 13-signature model separated ophthalmopathy from stable hyperthyroidism at around 90% sensitivity and roughly 83% specificity.

Transcripts of RNA were the source for amplifying TCR beta CDR3 regions. Amplification began with first-round RT-PCR using HTBI primers, then second-round multiplex PCR was performed. MiXCR, run by TCRdb on the multiplex PCR reads, gives a single entry per CDR3 protein. The sample carries hundreds of thousands of distinct CDR3 sequences, about 21% recorded once. Excluded were patients with other autoimmune diseases, uncontrolled infections, pregnancy or lactation. This chain connects TRBV20-1 to TRBJ2-7; a weak D match, TRBD2 (5 bases). This TCR came from a woman younger than 35 with stable Graves' hyperthyroidism. The specimen was peripheral blood. This CDR3 reads CSAKGSEESEQHF. The CDR3 DNA is TGCAGTGCTAAGGGTAGCGAGGAATCCGAGCAGCACTTC.